Below, one TCR beta chain is given with its context. V was pared by 1 base and J by 7 bases, with 5 bases between. Germline CDR1 and CDR2: LNHDA and SQIVND (reference sequence). This CDR3 comprises 12 residues. The data belong to a study of long-term antiretroviral therapy in people with HIV. It was version v3.0 of the immunoSEQ assay that was run at survey level. The repertoire was sequenced with immunoSEQ multiplex PCR; TCRdb's copy has only in-frame clones and lacks some. This table holds nearly 50,000 clones, around 80% found once. The source of this sequence is a woman aged 18 to 35 with HIV. Sequenced here: unsorted PBMCs, sampled 0.8 years after starting antiretroviral therapy. The V call is TRBV19, the J call TRBJ1-5; D is undetermined. As DNA, the CDR3 is TGTGCCAGTAGTATAGGAGAGCAGCCCCAGCATTTT. It specifies CASSIGEQPQHF. Complete variable domain (other parts from reference TRBV19 and TRBJ1-5): DGGITQSPKYLFRKEGQNVTLSCEQNLNHDAMYWYRQDPGQGLRLIYYSQIVNDFQKGDIAEGYSVSREKKESFPLTVTSAQKNPTAFYLCASSIGEQPQHFGDGTRLSIL.